This T cell receptor (beta chain) originates from a study of cytomegalovirus exposure and HLA in healthy donors. This clone occurred once. No CMV serostatus was recorded for this donor. With 60 Vbeta and 13 Jbeta primers, the PCR was carried out. Some clones are missing from TCRdb's copy, which holds only in-frame ones; the method was immunoSEQ multiplex PCR. The data contain some 140,000 clones, 65% to 70% of them singletons. Sequences were obtained from PBMCs. The TCR was taken from a human donor in good health.

CDR3 in amino acids: CASSVGLADTYEQYF. The CDR3 DNA reads as TGTGCCAGCAGCGTAGGACTAGCGGACACCTACGAGCAGTACTTC. V gene TRBV9 combines with J gene TRBJ2-5; TRBD2 agrees at 9 bases. The J call may be mistaken, given a closer DNA end match to TRBJ2-7. The CDR3 contains 15 residues. Per germline, CDR1 SGDLS and CDR2 YYNGEE.